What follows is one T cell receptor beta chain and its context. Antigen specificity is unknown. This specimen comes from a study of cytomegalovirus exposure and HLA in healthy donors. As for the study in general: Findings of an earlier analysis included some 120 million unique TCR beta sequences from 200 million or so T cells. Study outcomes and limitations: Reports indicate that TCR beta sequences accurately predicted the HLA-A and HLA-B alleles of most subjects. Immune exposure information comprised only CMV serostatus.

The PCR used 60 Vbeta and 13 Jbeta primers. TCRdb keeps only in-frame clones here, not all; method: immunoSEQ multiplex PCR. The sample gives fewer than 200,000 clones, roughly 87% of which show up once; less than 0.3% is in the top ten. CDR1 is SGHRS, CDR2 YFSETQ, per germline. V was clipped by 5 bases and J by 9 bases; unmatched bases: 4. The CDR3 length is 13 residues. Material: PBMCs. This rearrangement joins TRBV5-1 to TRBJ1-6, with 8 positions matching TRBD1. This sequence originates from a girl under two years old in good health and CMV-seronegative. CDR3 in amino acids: CASSTGGGSPLHF. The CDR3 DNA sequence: TGCGCCAGCAGTACAGGGGGGGGTTCACCCCTCCACTTT.